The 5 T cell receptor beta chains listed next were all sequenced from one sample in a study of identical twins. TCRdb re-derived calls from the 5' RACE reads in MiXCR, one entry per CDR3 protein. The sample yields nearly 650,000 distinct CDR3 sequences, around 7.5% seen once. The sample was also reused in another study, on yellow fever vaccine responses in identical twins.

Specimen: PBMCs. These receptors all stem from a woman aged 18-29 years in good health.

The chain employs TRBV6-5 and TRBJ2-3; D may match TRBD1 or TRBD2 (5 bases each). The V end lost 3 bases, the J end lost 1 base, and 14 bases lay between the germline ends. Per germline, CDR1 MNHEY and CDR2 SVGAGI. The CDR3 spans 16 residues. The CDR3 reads CASSYTGTVGTDTQYF. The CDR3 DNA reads TGTGCCAGCAGTTATACCGGGACGGTCGGCACAGATACGCAGTATTTT.

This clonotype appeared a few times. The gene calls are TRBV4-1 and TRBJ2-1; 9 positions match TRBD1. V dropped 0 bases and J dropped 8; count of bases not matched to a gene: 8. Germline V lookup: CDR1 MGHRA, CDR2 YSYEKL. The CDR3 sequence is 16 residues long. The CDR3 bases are TGCGCCAGCAGCCAAGAGGGACAGGGAAGGCGCGATGAGCAGTTCTTC. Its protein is CASSQEGQGRRDEQFF.

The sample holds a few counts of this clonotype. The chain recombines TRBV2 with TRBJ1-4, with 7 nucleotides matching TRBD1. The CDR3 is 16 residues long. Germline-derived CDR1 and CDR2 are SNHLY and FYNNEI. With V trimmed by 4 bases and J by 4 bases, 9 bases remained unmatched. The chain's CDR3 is CASSVGTELLNEKLFF. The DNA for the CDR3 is TGTGCCAGCAGTGTTGGGACAGAACTCCTTAATGAAAAACTGTTTTTT.

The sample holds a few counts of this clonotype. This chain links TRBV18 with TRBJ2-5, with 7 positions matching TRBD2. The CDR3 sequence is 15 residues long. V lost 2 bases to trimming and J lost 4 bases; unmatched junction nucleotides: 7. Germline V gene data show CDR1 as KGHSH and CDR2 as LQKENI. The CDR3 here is CASSPWSGMAETQYF. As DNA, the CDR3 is TGTGCCAGCTCACCATGGAGCGGGATGGCAGAGACCCAGTACTTC.

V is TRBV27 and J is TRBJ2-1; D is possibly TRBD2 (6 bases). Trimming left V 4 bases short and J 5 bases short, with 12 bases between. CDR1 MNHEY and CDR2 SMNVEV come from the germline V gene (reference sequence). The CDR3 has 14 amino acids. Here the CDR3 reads CASSWAGRNNEQFF. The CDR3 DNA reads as TGTGCCAGCAGTTGGGCGGGAAGAAACAATGAGCAGTTCTTC.